The source of this T cell receptor beta chain is a study of shared clonotypes between healthy human individuals. Several immunoSEQ 96-well plates shared each subset's DNA, each plate a replicate. Sequenced by immunoSEQ multiplex PCR; TCRdb stores in-frame clones only, minus some. This sample carries more than 2 million clones, roughly 93% of them seen once, and the ten largest clones take about 1.7%. The naive CD8 population came from CD45RO-negative cells selected for CCR7, without terminally differentiated effector memory CD45RA+ cells. As concerns this clone: The antigen is not known.

Study conclusions and caveats: Blood alone was sampled, and tissue repertoires likely differ.

This CDR3 has 17 residues. V was shortened by 6 bases and J by 5 bases, with 23 bases between the two germline ends. Germline V gene sequence: CDR1 KGHSH, CDR2 LQKENI. The chain uses TRBV18 and TRBJ1-5; D is unclear. Source material: naive CD8+ T cells from PBMCs. The source is a man younger than 30 in good health. Some clones in this sample may be carry-over from other donors' samples. The CDR3 protein is CASSTSGGTVGDQPQHF. As DNA, the CDR3 is TGTGCCAGCTCCACGTCGGGCGGAACAGTTGGGGATCAGCCCCAGCATTTT.